The clone carrying this TCR beta chain appeared a few times. A 1 in 200,000 to 1 in 1 million T cell depth was the sequencing target. Generated by immunoSEQ multiplex PCR, the TCRdb table keeps only in-frame clones and is missing some. Of roughly 250,000 clones listed, 60% to 75% were seen once; the top ten hold 15% to 17%. This entry belongs to a study of cytotoxic CD8 clonotypes in ibrutinib-treated CLL. Across the study: The patients comprised 10 to 12 relapsed/refractory and approximately 16 treatment-naive cases, about 18 IGHV unmutated. A mean of around 260,000 productive templates and about 88,000 productive rearrangements was obtained per sample.

The CDR3 runs to 15 residues. Germline CDR1 is SGDLS and CDR2 is YYNGEE. Deletions cut 4 bases from V and 5 bases from J, with 15 bases between. The specimen was PBMCs, collected after 24 months of ibrutinib treatment. This TCR derives from a human donor with chronic lymphocytic leukemia. The chain carries TRBV9 and TRBJ1-4; D call uncertain. CDR3 in amino acids: CASSPPGRSNEKLFF. CDR3 sequence (DNA): TGTGCCAGCAGCCCCCCGGGTAGGTCCAATGAAAAACTGTTTTTT.